This TCR beta chain was found in a study of CD8+CD57+ T cells in acquired aplastic anemia. On the study more broadly: Yields of DNA that came from sorted CD4+ and CD8+ cells averaged roughly 3.2 ug. There were some 9.8 million reads, on average, for CD4+ cells from healthy donors.

This clonotype was picked up many times. The antigen remains unidentified. General study points: CD8+ Simpson's diversity in patients was not significantly different from that in controls. In common between the patients and the controls were around 29 CD8+ CDR3 sequences.

Using genomic DNA as the template, TCR beta VDJ and CDR3 profiling was carried out. MiXCR, run by TCRdb on the reads, gives a single entry per CDR3 protein. The sample lists 190,000 or so distinct CDR3 sequences, approximately 57% seen once, with about 29% in the top ten. The CDR3 is 13 amino acids. The V segment lost 0 bases and the J segment 4 bases; nucleotides outside the gene matches: 2. Germline lookup yields CDR1 DFQATT and CDR2 SNEGSKA (reference sequence). The clonotype was recovered from a human donor in good health. The sample was sorted CD4+, CD8+, or CD8+CD57+ T cells (not recorded which) from PBMCs. The chain combines TRBV20-1 with TRBJ2-7; 8 nucleotides line up with TRBD2. CDR3 nucleotide sequence: TGCAGTGCTAGAGAGGGCGGGGGGTACGAGCAGTACTTC. Its protein product is CSAREGGGYEQYF.